These 2 T cell receptor beta chains share one sample of origin, sequenced in a study of yellow fever vaccine responses in identical twins. TCRdb reprocessed the RT-PCR reads with MiXCR, giving one entry per CDR3 protein. The sample includes fewer than 4,000 distinct CDR3 sequences, around 89% of them seen just once. The sample in question was T cells from blood (PBMCs), unsorted or a sorted subset (not recorded which), obtained before or after yellow fever vaccination (not recorded which). The receptors stem from a woman aged 18 to 35 who received the yellow fever vaccine.

This rearrangement joins TRBV11-3 to TRBJ2-3; D not certain. V gave up 5 bases and J gave up 9 bases, with 15 bases separating them. Germline V gene data show CDR1 as SGHNT and CDR2 as YENEEA. The CDR3 loop spans 13 amino acids. The CDR3 DNA reads TGTGCCAGCAGCCGAAGCCAGCAAGCCACGCAGTATTTT. This translates into CASSRSQQATQYF.

V gene TRBV18 combines with J gene TRBJ2-5; TRBD2 agrees at 9 bases. Unmatched junction bases numbered 13, after V lost 4 bases and J lost 1 base. The CDR3 totals 18 residues. CDR1 and CDR2 (germline): KGHSH, LQKENI. The CDR3 spells CASSRKGASGNTQETQYF. The CDR3 DNA reads TGTGCCAGCTCACGAAAGGGGGCTAGCGGGAATACCCAAGAGACCCAGTACTTC. Full variable domain (outside the CDR3, taken from reference TRBV18 and TRBJ2-5): NAGVMQNPRHLVRRRGQEARLRCSPMKGHSHVYWYRQLPEEGLKFMVYLQKENIIDESGMPKERFSAEFPKEGPSILRIQQVVRGDSAAYFCASSRKGASGNTQETQYFGPGTRLLVL.